This record concerns one TCR beta chain sequence. This clonotype is assessed as large (0.1 to 1%). Its antigen is currently not known. No base quality information exists; no much larger clone differs at one position. TCRbeta repertoires were measured from mRNA instead of genomic DNA, an approach that captures expressed receptors. Buffy coat leukocytes were collected into Trizol, and RNA was extracted with the Direct-zol RNA MiniPrep Plus kit without cell sorting. EDTA blood tubes were centrifuged immediately at 4°C to separate plasma, buffy coat and red blood cells. Unmatched junction bases come to 4, with V trimmed by 7 bases and J by 3 bases. There are 13 amino acids in the CDR3, from cysteine to phenylalanine inclusive. CDR3 DNA only is kept here, 39 bases in frame from base 1. The germline V gene sets CDR1 to SGHTA and CDR2 to FQGNSA. This sample is part of a study of robustness of blood B and T cell sequencing (dated by TCRdb to 2017 to 2018). Some background on the complete study: The goal of the study was to find out how much peripheral blood is required to reliably describe the TCRbeta and IgG repertoires of an individual. TCRbeta and IgG repertoires were quantified in each of the 10 or so independently drawn blood samples. As technical replicates, two replicate TCRbeta cDNA libraries were prepared from one shared RNA pool derived from a single 10 ml draw.

General study outcomes and caveats: When technical replicate libraries were compared, 85% to 95% of the top 10,000 TCRbeta clonotypes in one library also turned up in the other. Immediate fractionation was required for EDTA tubes, so the use of EDTA tubes in multi-site collections was limited. The 1,000 most abundant TCRbeta clonotypes from the pooled draws were detected in every single 10 ml sample. When 3 or 4 tubes (roughly 28-45 ml blood) were combined, saturation was approached in coverage of the top 10,000 TCRbeta clonotypes. The TCRbeta rarefaction curves did not fully level off, which suggests either under-sequencing or many low-abundance clonotypes. Pooling tubes did not increase the overlap of rare TCRbeta clonotypes, which implies that much larger blood volumes would be needed to capture rare TCRbeta clonotypes. Evidence of cross-contamination, likely resulting from batch processing, was observed in one pair of TCRbeta libraries, and the UMI-sequence pairs shared between the two libraries were removed.

Library prep was done by PCR. Sequenced on an Illumina MiSeq. cDNA was made using SMARTScribe reverse transcriptase and a 5' template-switch oligo that added a universal priming site. Each cDNA molecule was tagged by a 12-nucleotide random unique molecular identifier (UMI) carried on the template-switch oligo. During reverse transcription, TCRbeta transcripts were targeted using chain-specific reverse primers. Leftover template-switch adapters were removed by uracil DNA glycosylase treatment, and cDNA was purified using a Qiagen MinElute kit. For the first PCR, around 20 cycles were run with KAPA HiFi HotStart ReadyMix and step-out primers, split across four 50 ul reactions. First-round PCR products were gel-purified before further amplification. Illumina Nextera adapters were added in a second 8-cycle PCR, after which libraries were purified and pooled. For each TCRbeta molecule, the UMI barcode was captured by a 50-nucleotide 5' read. Concerning the study's data processing: Reads were grouped by UMI into consensus reads using the MIGEC toolkit. PEAR was used to merge forward and reverse consensus reads, producing the final reads. A custom decontamination script removed identical UMI-sequence pairs shared across libraries, treating them as cross-sample contamination. MIGMAP, a wrapper around IgBLAST, was used for V(D)J assignment and CDR3 extraction. A TCR clonotype was defined by an identical V gene, J gene and CDR3 amino acid sequence; no sequencing was done for CDR1 and CDR2. Using fastp at Q25 and MiXCR, TCRdb reprocessed the public reads and kept productive beta chains. CDR3 protein duplicates are merged, each entry listing the most common genes and DNA. TCRdb's processing, not the authors' own work, is the source of the V and J calls. The sample profile shows roughly 1,400 distinct CDR3 sequences; 67% of them were found once. The ten largest clonotypes hold less than 40% of the sample.

The sequencing input was peripheral blood. The sequence was obtained from a human donor in good health. The chain is made from TRBV7-2 and TRBJ1-2, with TRBD1 matching 8 junction bases. The bases read TGTGCCAGCACCCCGGACAGGGACTATGGCTACACCTTC. Its translation is CASTPDRDYGYTF.